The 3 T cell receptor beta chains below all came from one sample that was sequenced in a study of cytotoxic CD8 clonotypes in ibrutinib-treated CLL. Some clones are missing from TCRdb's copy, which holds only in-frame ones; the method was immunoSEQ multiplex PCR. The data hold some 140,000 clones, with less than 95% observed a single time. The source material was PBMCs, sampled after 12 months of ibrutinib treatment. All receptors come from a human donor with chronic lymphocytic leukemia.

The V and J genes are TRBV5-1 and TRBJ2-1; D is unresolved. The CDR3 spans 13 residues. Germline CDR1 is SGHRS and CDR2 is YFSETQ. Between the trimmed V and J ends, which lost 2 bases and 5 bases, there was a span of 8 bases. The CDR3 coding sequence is TGCGCCAGCAGCTTTTATGCCAACAATGAGCAGTTCTTC. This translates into CASSFYANNEQFF.

CDR3 loop: CASSGLAGGPEYEQYF. The CDR3 DNA reads TGTGCCAGTAGTGGGCTAGCGGGAGGGCCTGAGTACGAGCAGTACTTC. This chain connects TRBV19 to TRBJ2-7, with 12 bases identical to TRBD2. V was pared by 5 bases and J by 4 bases, with 9 bases of the junction left unmatched. This CDR3 has 16 amino acids. Germline V CDR1 and CDR2: LNHDA, SQIVND (reference sequence).

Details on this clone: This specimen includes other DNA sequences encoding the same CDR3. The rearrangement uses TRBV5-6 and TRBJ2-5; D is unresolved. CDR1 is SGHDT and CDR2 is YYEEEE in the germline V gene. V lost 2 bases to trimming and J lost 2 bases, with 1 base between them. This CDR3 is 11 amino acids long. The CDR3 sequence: CASSLQETQYF. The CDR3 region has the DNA TGTGCCAGCAGCTTACAAGAGACCCAGTACTTC.